Described below is a single TCR beta chain sequence and its context. The antigen remains unidentified. The CDR3 runs 19 residues. Unmatched junction bases numbered 14, after V lost 0 bases and J lost 7 bases. Germline V lookup: CDR1 SGHTA, CDR2 FQGNSA. Before sequencing, viral peptide pools were used by the ViraFEST assay to expand antigen-specific CD4+ T cells. Following culture for ten to eleven days, CD4+ T cells were isolated. Every participant took two doses of the BNT162b2 or mRNA-1273 vaccine. Half-medium replacement with IL-2 medium occurred on days 3 and 7. This specimen belongs to a study of vaccination effects on CD4 cells after COVID-19. TCRdb keeps only in-frame clones here, not all; method: immunoSEQ multiplex PCR. The sample has tens of thousands of clones; 76% are singletons.

Source: CD4+ T cells from PBMCs cultured with HCoV-OC43 spike peptides, taken after COVID-19 vaccination. Regarding subset: HCoV-OC43 spike overlapping peptide pool stimulation. The TCR comes from a human donor who received a COVID-19 vaccine. The chain has TRBV7-2 and TRBJ1-6; 8 bases align to TRBD1. CDR3 loop: CASSLAPPGQAGFNSPLHF. The CDR3 bases are TGTGCCAGCAGCTTAGCCCCCCCGGGACAGGCGGGGTTCAATTCACCCCTCCACTTT.